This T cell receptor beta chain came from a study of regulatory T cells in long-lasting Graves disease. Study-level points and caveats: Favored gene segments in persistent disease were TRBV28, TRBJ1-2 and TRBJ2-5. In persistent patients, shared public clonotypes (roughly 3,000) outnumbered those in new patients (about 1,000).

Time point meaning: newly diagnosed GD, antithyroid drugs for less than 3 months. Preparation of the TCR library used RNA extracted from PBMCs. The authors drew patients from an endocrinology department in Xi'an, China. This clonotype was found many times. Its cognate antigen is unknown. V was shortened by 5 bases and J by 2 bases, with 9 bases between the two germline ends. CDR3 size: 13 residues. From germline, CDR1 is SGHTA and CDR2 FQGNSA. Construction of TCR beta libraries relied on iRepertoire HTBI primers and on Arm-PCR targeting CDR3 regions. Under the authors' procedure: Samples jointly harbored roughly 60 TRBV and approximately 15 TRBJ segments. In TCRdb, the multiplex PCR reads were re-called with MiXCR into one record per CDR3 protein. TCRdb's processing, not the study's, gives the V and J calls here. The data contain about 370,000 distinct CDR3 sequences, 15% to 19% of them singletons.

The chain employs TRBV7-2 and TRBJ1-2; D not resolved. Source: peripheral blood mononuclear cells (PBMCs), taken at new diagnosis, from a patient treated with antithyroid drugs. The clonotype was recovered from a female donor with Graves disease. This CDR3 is CASSPASNYGYTF. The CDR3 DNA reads TGTGCCAGCAGCCCCGCGTCCAACTATGGCTACACCTTC.